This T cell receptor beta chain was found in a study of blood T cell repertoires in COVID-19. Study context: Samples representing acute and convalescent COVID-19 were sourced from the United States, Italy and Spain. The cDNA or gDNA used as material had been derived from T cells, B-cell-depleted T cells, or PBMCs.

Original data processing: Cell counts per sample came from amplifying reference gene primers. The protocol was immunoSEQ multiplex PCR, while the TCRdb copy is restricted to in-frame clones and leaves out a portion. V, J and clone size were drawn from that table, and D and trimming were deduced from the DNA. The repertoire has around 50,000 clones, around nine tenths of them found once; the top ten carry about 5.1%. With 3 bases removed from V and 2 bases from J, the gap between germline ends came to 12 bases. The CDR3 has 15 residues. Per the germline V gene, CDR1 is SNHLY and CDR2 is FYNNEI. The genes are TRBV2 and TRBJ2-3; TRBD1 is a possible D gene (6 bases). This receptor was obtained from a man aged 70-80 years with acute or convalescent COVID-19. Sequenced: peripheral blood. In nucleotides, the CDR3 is TGTGCCAGCAGTGAGGGGGCAAGTCCCACAGATACGCAGTATTTT. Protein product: CASSEGASPTDTQYF.